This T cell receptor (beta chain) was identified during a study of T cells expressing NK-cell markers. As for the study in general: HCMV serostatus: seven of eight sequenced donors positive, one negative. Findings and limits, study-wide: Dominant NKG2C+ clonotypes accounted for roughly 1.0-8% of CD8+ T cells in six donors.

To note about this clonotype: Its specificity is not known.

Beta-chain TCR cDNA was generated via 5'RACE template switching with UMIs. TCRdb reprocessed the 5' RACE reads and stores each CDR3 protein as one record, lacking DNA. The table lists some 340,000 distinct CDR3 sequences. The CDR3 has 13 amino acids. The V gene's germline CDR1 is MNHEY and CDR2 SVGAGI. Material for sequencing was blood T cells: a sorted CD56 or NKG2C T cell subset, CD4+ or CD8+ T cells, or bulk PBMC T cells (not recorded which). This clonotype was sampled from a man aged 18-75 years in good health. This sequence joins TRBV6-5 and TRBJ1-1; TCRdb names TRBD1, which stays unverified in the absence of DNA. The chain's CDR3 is CASGGRGFIEAFF.